A selection of T cell receptor beta chains follows, all from one sample in a study of neoadjuvant nivolumab and ipilimumab in lung cancer. Some clones are missing from TCRdb's copy, which holds only in-frame ones; the method was immunoSEQ multiplex PCR. The table includes 15,000 to 20,000 clones, more than 75% detected once. The material was peripheral blood, obtained before neoadjuvant nivolumab, alone or with ipilimumab. These receptors were obtained from an adult with non-small cell lung cancer. The CDR3 runs from the conserved cysteine through the conserved F or W. Each record gives: J gene, clone size, D gene, V gene, CDR3 protein, CDR3 DNA. The D gene is left open where the match is weak. Clone size is stated in some rows and not others, as once, few, many or a class when expanded.

j_call: TRBJ2-5
clone_size: once
d_call: .
v_call: TRBV6-1
cdr3_aa: CASRSQGVETQYF
cdr3_nt: TGTGCCAGCAGGAGCCAGGGCGTGGAGACCCAGTACTTC

j_call: TRBJ1-1
clone_size: once
d_call: .
v_call: TRBV30
cdr3_aa: CAWSVPGLDTEAFF
cdr3_nt: TGTGCCTGGAGTGTACCGGGGTTAGACACTGAAGCTTTCTTT

j_call: TRBJ1-2
clone_size: .
d_call: TRBD1
v_call: TRBV7-9
cdr3_aa: CASSPGGRHGYTF
cdr3_nt: TGTGCCAGCAGCCCAGGGGGCAGGCACGGCTACACCTTC

j_call: TRBJ2-7
clone_size: .
d_call: .
v_call: TRBV5-6
cdr3_aa: CASSIQGWDEQYF
cdr3_nt: TGTGCCAGCAGCATCCAGGGGTGGGACGAGCAGTACTTC

j_call: TRBJ2-7
clone_size: once
d_call: TRBD2
v_call: TRBV4-3
cdr3_aa: CASGQVWSGTYEQYF
cdr3_nt: TGCGCCAGCGGCCAAGTCTGGAGCGGGACCTACGAGCAGTACTTC

j_call: TRBJ1-2
clone_size: .
d_call: .
v_call: TRBV28
cdr3_aa: CASSPYQGLYGYTF
cdr3_nt: TGTGCCAGCAGTCCGTATCAGGGCCTCTATGGCTACACCTTC

j_call: TRBJ2-6
clone_size: .
d_call: TRBD1
v_call: TRBV18
cdr3_aa: CASSPTRDRLQSGANVLTF
cdr3_nt: TGTGCCAGCTCACCGACCCGGGACAGGCTACAGTCTGGGGCCAACGTCCTGACTTTC

j_call: TRBJ2-7
clone_size: .
d_call: .
v_call: TRBV5-4
cdr3_aa: CASERGGGGSYEQYF
cdr3_nt: TGTGCCAGCGAAAGGGGGGGAGGAGGCTCCTACGAGCAGTACTTC

j_call: TRBJ2-5
clone_size: .
d_call: .
v_call: TRBV5-1
cdr3_aa: CASSLAYGQIQETQYF
cdr3_nt: TGCGCCAGCAGCTTGGCCTATGGACAGATACAAGAGACCCAGTACTTC

j_call: TRBJ2-1
clone_size: .
d_call: .
v_call: TRBV9
cdr3_aa: CASSGSSRPFNEQFF
cdr3_nt: TGTGCCAGCAGCGGAAGCTCGAGACCATTCAATGAGCAGTTCTTC

j_call: TRBJ2-5
clone_size: .
d_call: .
v_call: TRBV5-4
cdr3_aa: CASSWEAGETQYF
cdr3_nt: TGTGCCAGCAGCTGGGAAGCAGGGGAGACCCAGTACTTC

j_call: TRBJ2-3
clone_size: .
d_call: TRBD2
v_call: TRBV18
cdr3_aa: CASSPQLAGGGSQYF
cdr3_nt: TGTGCCAGCTCGCCGCAGCTAGCGGGAGGTGGCTCGCAGTATTTT

j_call: TRBJ2-1
clone_size: .
d_call: .
v_call: TRBV5-6
cdr3_aa: CASSPRAKVGNEQFF
cdr3_nt: TGTGCCAGCAGCCCAAGGGCCAAGGTCGGCAATGAGCAGTTCTTC

j_call: TRBJ2-1
clone_size: .
d_call: TRBD2
v_call: TRBV7-9
cdr3_aa: CASSLLAGGHEQFF
cdr3_nt: TGTGCCAGCAGCTTATTAGCGGGAGGCCATGAGCAGTTCTTC

j_call: TRBJ1-1
clone_size: .
d_call: .
v_call: TRBV11-3
cdr3_aa: CASSKRQNTEAFF
cdr3_nt: TGTGCCAGCAGCAAACGGCAGAACACTGAAGCTTTCTTT

j_call: TRBJ2-7
clone_size: once
d_call: TRBD1
v_call: TRBV29-1
cdr3_aa: CSVTNRGSYEQYF
cdr3_nt: TGCAGCGTTACTAACAGGGGCTCCTACGAGCAGTACTTC

j_call: TRBJ2-7
clone_size: .
d_call: .
v_call: TRBV18
cdr3_aa: CASSPVAQNYEQYF
cdr3_nt: TGTGCCAGCTCACCAGTTGCGCAGAACTACGAGCAGTACTTC